The count of the clone carrying this TCR beta chain is one. Its antigen is still unknown. The primer mix had 52 TRBV and 13 TRBJ primers. TCRdb's copy holds only in-frame clones and misses some; the assay was immunoSEQ multiplex PCR. This table holds roughly 23,000 clones, nearly 90% found once. Trimming pared 1 base from V and 8 bases from J, leaving 11 bases between. The CDR3 consists of 13 residues. Germline CDR1 and CDR2: LNHDA and SQIVND (reference sequence). The data originate from a study of regulatory T cells. Study-level results: In CD3G-deficient patients, conventional CD4+ T cells were enriched for hydrophobic CDR3 residues at positions 6 and 7.

V is TRBV19 and J is TRBJ1-1, with D possibly being TRBD1 (5 bases). The receptor comes from a child aged 5-17 years with CD3G deficiency. What was sequenced was conventional CD4+ T cells sorted from blood. Written as DNA, the CDR3 is TGTGCCAGTAGTATAGGGGGCAGGTCGGAAGCTTTCTTT. Translating gives CASSIGGRSEAFF.